A single sample is the source of the 11 T cell receptor beta chains below, sequenced in a study of cytomegalovirus exposure and HLA in healthy donors. Measured with immunoSEQ multiplex PCR; TCRdb has only the in-frame clones, and not every one. There are just under 75,000 clones in the sample; 85% to 95% occur only once, and 3% to 3.5% lies in the top ten. The sequencing input was PBMCs. Receptor source: a woman younger than 35 in good health and CMV-seropositive.

This chain joins TRBV5-4 and TRBJ1-2, with D tentatively TRBD1 (6 bases). Trimming removed 3 bases at V and 7 bases at J, with 25 bases between. CDR3 length: 17 amino acids. Germline V CDR1 and CDR2: SGHNT, YYREEE (reference sequence). The CDR3 DNA reads TGTGCCAGCAGCTCCGGGACACACGGCCTTTTTTCCCTTGGCTACACCTTC. It codes for CASSSGTHGLFSLGYTF. Full variable domain (rest looked up from reference TRBV5-4 and TRBJ1-2): ETGVTQSPTHLIKTRGQQVTLRCSSQSGHNTVSWYQQALGQGPQFIFQYYREEENGRGNFPPRFSGLQFPNYSSELNVNALELDDSALYLCASSSGTHGLFSLGYTFGSGTRLTVV.

This clone occurred a few times. The chain couples TRBV5-5 to TRBJ2-3; 7 bases agree with TRBD2. Germline values: CDR1 SGHKS, CDR2 YYEKEE (reference sequence). There are 15 residues in the CDR3. Germline trimming cut 4 bases from V and 2 bases from J; bases unmatched to any gene: 7. The CDR3 DNA reads TGTGCCAGCAGCCCGGGGACTACCCCCACAGATACGCAGTATTTT. Protein sequence: CASSPGTTPTDTQYF.

The rearrangement joins TRBV4-3 to TRBJ1-1; no firm D call. The V and J ends lost 3 bases and 0 bases respectively, with 5 bases between them. The CDR3 is made up of 13 amino acids. Germline V lookup: CDR1 LGHNA, CDR2 YSLEER. CDR3 nucleotides: TGCGCCAGCAGCCACAGAATGAACACTGAAGCTTTCTTT. Encoded protein: CASSHRMNTEAFF.

The chain is built from TRBV29-1 and TRBJ1-2; TRBD1 might be the D (6 bases). The CDR3 runs 14 residues. Trimming removed 5 bases at V and 2 bases at J, with 15 bases between. CDR1 is SQVTM, CDR2 ANQGSEA, per germline. Here the CDR3 DNA reads TGCAGCGTTACCAACAGGGAGTCGAACTATGGCTACACCTTC. It yields the protein CSVTNRESNYGYTF.

The chain joins TRBV27 to TRBJ2-1; the match to TRBD2 covers 9 bases. The CDR3 is 15 residues long. The V gene end was trimmed by 2 bases and the J gene end by 8 bases; junction bases not matched to a gene: 7. In germline, CDR1 is MNHEY, CDR2 SMNVEV (reference sequence). The CDR3 here is CASSLTRGGRYEQFF. As DNA, the CDR3 is TGTGCCAGCAGTTTAACGCGGGGGGGCCGTTATGAGCAGTTCTTC.

The V gene is TRBV28, the J gene TRBJ1-2; TRBD1 aligns across 10 bases. The CDR3 has 14 amino acids. V lost 6 bases, J lost 4 bases, and 5 bases stayed unmatched. From germline, CDR1 is MDHEN and CDR2 SYDVKM. The CDR3 DNA reads TGTGCCAGCAGGCCGGGACAGGGGAGCTATGGCTACACCTTC. It codes for CASRPGQGSYGYTF.

V gene TRBV2 combines with J gene TRBJ1-2, with D maybe TRBD1 (5 bases). There are 15 residues in the CDR3. V dropped 9 bases and J dropped 0 bases, with 17 bases sitting between them. Germline V gene data show CDR1 as SNHLY and CDR2 as FYNNEI. CDR3 in amino acids: CASTLAGGANYGYTF. CDR3 bases: TGTGCCAGTACCCTGGCTGGGGGGGCTAACTATGGCTACACCTTC.

Details on this clone: Germline and junction disagree at one end, which may indicate a read error. The V call is TRBV5-6, the J call TRBJ2-7, with D maybe TRBD1 (6 bases). CDR3 size: 12 residues. Germline values: CDR1 SGHDT, CDR2 YYEEEE. The CDR3 is CASSAQPGQAIF. The CDR3, as DNA: TGTGCCAGCAGCGCACAACCGGGACAAGCCATCTTC.

The chain is built from TRBV28 and TRBJ1-6; no definite D call. V was pared by 7 bases and J by 6 bases, with 13 bases between. CDR1 and CDR2 (germline): MDHEN, SYDVKM. The CDR3 has 14 residues. CDR3 region: CASTSPASNSPLHF. CDR3 nucleotides: TGTGCCAGCACCTCCCCCGCCAGTAATTCACCCCTCCACTTT. Looking up the rest from reference TRBV28 and TRBJ1-6 gives the full variable domain: DVKVTQSSRYLVKRTGEKVFLECVQDMDHENMFWYRQDPGLGLRLIYFSYDVKMKEKGDIPEGYSVSREKKERFSLILESASTNQTSMYLCASTSPASNSPLHFGNGTRLTVT.

The CDR3 region is CASSRGGPNQPQHF. Written as DNA, the CDR3 is TGTGCCAGCAGTCGGGGGGGTCCCAATCAGCCCCAGCATTTT. The chain carries TRBV6-5 and TRBJ1-5, with D perhaps TRBD1 (5 bases). Germline CDR1 is MNHEY and CDR2 is SVGAGI. Trimming left V 5 bases short and J 3 bases short, with 11 bases between. The CDR3 contains 14 residues.

The chain links TRBV5-8 to TRBJ1-3; a weak D match, TRBD1 (5 bases). V lost 4 bases and J lost 4, with 15 bases in between. Germline V gene sequence: CDR1 SGHTS, CDR2 YDEGEE. The length of the CDR3 is 15 residues. The CDR3: CASSPEGVRGNTIYF. The CDR3 coding sequence is TGTGCCAGCAGCCCGGAAGGGGTCCGGGGAAACACCATATATTTT.